Shown below are 16 T cell receptor beta chains from a single sample sequenced in a study of T cells after yellow fever vaccination. In TCRdb, the 5' RACE reads were re-called with MiXCR into one record per CDR3 protein. The sample lists hundreds of thousands of distinct CDR3 sequences; about 13% were seen once. Here the sequenced sample was PBMCs, taken on the day of the yellow fever booster vaccination. The receptors derive from a man under 40 who received the YFV17D yellow fever vaccine.

The rearrangement joins TRBV27 to TRBJ1-4; the match to TRBD1 covers 10 bases. CDR3 size: 16 residues. Germline CDR1 is MNHEY and CDR2 is SMNVEV (reference sequence). V lost 8 bases, J lost 8 bases, and 14 bases stayed unmatched. CDR3 residues: CASSRQGADLIEKLFF. CDR3 nucleotides: TGTGCCAGCTCCCGACAGGGGGCCGATCTAATAGAAAAACTGTTTTTT.

This clonotype was observed at least ten times. The V and J genes are TRBV12-3 or TRBV12-4 and TRBJ2-2; the match to TRBD1 covers 7 bases. There are 16 residues in the CDR3. Germline trimming cut 3 bases from V and 0 bases from J; bases unmatched to any gene: 4. The CDR3 coding sequence is TGTGCCAGCAGTTTCGTCGGGACAGCGAACACCGGGGAGCTGTTTTTT. The encoded protein is CASSFVGTANTGELFF.

This clonotype was counted only a few times. This chain links TRBV12-3 or TRBV12-4 with TRBJ1-1, with D unclear. V shed 10 bases and J shed 9 bases, with 18 bases lying between them. The CDR3 covers 12 residues. This chain's CDR3 is CATSREGRQAFF. The DNA for the CDR3 is TGTGCCACGTCAAGGGAGGGCAGACAAGCTTTCTTT.

This clonotype was found a few times. The chain is built from TRBV7-6 and TRBJ1-3; TRBD1 aligns across 10 bases. Germline V CDR1 and CDR2: SGHVS, FNYEAQ. The V and J ends lost 5 bases and 0 bases, in that order; junction bases with no gene match: 4. The CDR3 extends over 16 amino acids. This CDR3 reads CASSRTGGASGNTIYF. The DNA for the CDR3 is TGTGCCAGCAGCCGGACAGGGGGAGCCTCTGGAAACACCATATATTTT.

Ten or more counts support this clonotype. Here the CDR3 DNA reads TGTGCCAGCAGCTTAGGCAGAGGAAACAATGAGCAGTTCTTC. This codes for CASSLGRGNNEQFF. V usage is TRBV7-2 and J usage is TRBJ2-1; D remains ambiguous. The V end was cut by 1 base, the J end by 5 bases, with 9 bases between. Germline V gene sequence: CDR1 SGHTA, CDR2 FQGNSA. The length of the CDR3 is 14 residues. The full variable domain, in which reference TRBV7-2 and TRBJ2-1 provide the parts outside the CDR3, is GAGVSQSPSNKVTEKGKDVELRCDPISGHTALYWYRQSLGQGLEFLIYFQGNSAPDKSGLPSDRFSAERTGGSVSTLTIQRTQQEDSAVYLCASSLGRGNNEQFFGPGTRLTVL.

The rearrangement uses TRBV19 and TRBJ1-5, with D perhaps TRBD1 (6 bases). Germline CDR1 is LNHDA and CDR2 is SQIVND (reference sequence). The CDR3 has 15 residues. Trimming took off 10 bases at V and 10 bases at J, with 26 bases between the two ends. The CDR3 protein is CATATTGSGTSPQHF. The CDR3 nucleotides read TGTGCCACCGCCACGACAGGCTCGGGGACCAGCCCCCAGCATTTT.

This clonotype was counted only a few times. V gene TRBV20-1 combines with J gene TRBJ2-5; D is undetermined. Germline CDR1 DFQATT, CDR2 SNEGSKA (reference sequence). This CDR3 is built from 9 residues. The DNA of the CDR3 is TGCAGAGATAAAGAGACCCAGTACTTC. It translates to CRDKETQYF.

This clonotype was picked up a small number of times. The V and J genes are TRBV29-1 and TRBJ2-7; D remains ambiguous. Trimming left V 5 bases short and J 1 base short, with 6 bases between. Germline V CDR1 and CDR2: SQVTM, ANQGSEA. CDR3 length equals 11 residues. The chain's CDR3 is CSVKDSYEQYF. DNA for the CDR3: TGCAGCGTTAAGGATTCCTACGAGCAGTACTTC.

The chain recombines TRBV7-2 with TRBJ2-1, with TRBD2 matching 9 bases. The V gene end was trimmed by 2 bases and the J gene end by 7 bases; junction bases not matched to a gene: 9. The CDR3 extends over 16 amino acids. Germline CDR1 reads SGHTA; CDR2 reads FQGNSA. CDR3 nucleotides: TGTGCCAGCAGCTTATCTAGTGCGGGAGGGATGAATGAGCAGTTCTTC. It translates to CASSLSSAGGMNEQFF.

The rearrangement links TRBV6-5 to TRBJ2-2; D remains ambiguous. This CDR3 is built from 14 residues. The V gene lost 4 bases and the J gene lost 0 bases, with 6 bases spanning the gap. Germline lookup yields CDR1 MNHEY and CDR2 SVGAGI. This chain's CDR3 is CASSSVPNTGELFF. The CDR3, as DNA: TGTGCCAGCAGTTCGGTTCCGAACACCGGGGAGCTGTTTTTT.

The table lists this clonotype with a few counts. This sequence joins TRBV5-1 and TRBJ1-2, with D perhaps matching TRBD1 (6 bases). The CDR3 covers 16 residues. The ends were cut back, 3 bases at V and 7 bases at J, with 22 bases in the middle. Looked up from germline, CDR1 is SGHRS and CDR2 is YFSETQ. CDR3 in DNA: TGCGCCAGCAGCTCCATTACGACAGGAGACCTCGCTGGCTACACCTTC. This gives the protein CASSSITTGDLAGYTF.

This clonotype appeared a few times. The chain uses TRBV7-9 and TRBJ2-7; TRBD2 might be the D (6 bases). Trimming removed 3 bases at V and 2 bases at J, with 11 bases between. This CDR3 spans 14 amino acids. Germline V lookup: CDR1 SEHNR, CDR2 FQNEAQ (reference sequence). The chain's CDR3 is CASSLAGTPYEQYF. The DNA for the CDR3 is TGTGCCAGCAGCTTGGCCGGGACTCCCTACGAGCAGTACTTC.

The chain links TRBV12-3 or TRBV12-4 to TRBJ1-5, with TRBD1 as a possible D gene (5 bases). CDR3 length equals 14 residues. Trimming shortened V by 1 base and J by 5 bases, and 9 bases separated the two germline ends. The CDR3, as DNA: TGTGCCAGCAGTTTAGGTCGGGGGTATCAGCCCCAGCATTTT. It translates to CASSLGRGYQPQHF.

Only a few counts were recorded for this clonotype. V usage is TRBV7-8 and J usage is TRBJ2-5; unclear D gene. Germline assignment: CDR1 SGHVS and CDR2 FQNEAQ. The V gene lost 5 bases and the J gene lost 3 bases, with 13 bases spanning the gap. The length of the CDR3 is 14 residues. The CDR3 is CASSPRWSEETQYF. The CDR3 DNA reads as TGTGCCAGCAGCCCCCGGTGGAGCGAAGAGACCCAGTACTTC.

The V and J genes are TRBV12-3 or TRBV12-4 and TRBJ2-7; TRBD1 matches 7 bases. Germline trimming cut 5 bases from V and 3 bases from J; bases unmatched to any gene: 7. This CDR3 spans 14 amino acids. For the CDR3, the DNA is TGTGCCAGCAGTAGGTGGGACAGCTTCTACGAGCAGTACTTC. This gives the protein CASSRWDSFYEQYF.

The chain joins TRBV5-1 to TRBJ2-1, with TRBD1 matching over 7 bases. Germline trimming cut 0 bases from V and 3 bases from J; bases unmatched to any gene: 3. The germline V gene has CDR1 SGHRS and CDR2 YFSETQ. CDR3 size: 15 residues. This chain's CDR3 is CASSLGDRVYNEQFF. CDR3 DNA: TGCGCCAGCAGCTTGGGAGACAGGGTCTACAATGAGCAGTTCTTC.